A single sample is the source of the 11 T cell receptor beta chains below, sequenced in a study of control samples from healthy donors and cancer patients. TCRdb's copy holds only in-frame clones and misses some; the assay was immunoSEQ multiplex PCR. The sample shows 100,000 to 150,000 clones, around nine tenths of them seen only once. The sample consisted of blood. These TCRs come from a man aged 30 to 45 in good health.

The genes are TRBV24-1 and TRBJ1-2; D gene unclear. Germline V lookup: CDR1 KGHDR, CDR2 SFDVKD. This CDR3 is 14 amino acids long. The V and J ends lost 1 base and 3 bases respectively, with 8 bases between them. The DNA for the CDR3 is TGTGCCACCAGTGATTTCACGGTGGACTATGGCTACACCTTC. Translated, it gives CATSDFTVDYGYTF.

The V gene is TRBV11-2, the J gene TRBJ2-3; D gene unclear. This CDR3 is 15 amino acids long. V was clipped by 10 bases and J by 6 bases, with 23 bases between them. Germline CDR1 reads SGHAT; CDR2 reads FQNNGV. CDR3 DNA: TGTGCCACCCAGAGGCTATCCCAGGTCCCCGATACGCAGTATTTT. It translates to CATQRLSQVPDTQYF.

The rearrangement joins TRBV19 to TRBJ1-1; the match to TRBD1 covers 7 bases. CDR1 and CDR2 (germline): LNHDA, SQIVND (reference sequence). V was clipped by 1 base and J by 7 bases; unmatched bases: 6. CDR3 length equals 14 residues. CDR3 nucleotides: TGTGCCAGTAGTATAGGGCAGGGGGTCGGTGAAGCTTTCTTT. Protein product: CASSIGQGVGEAFF.

A remark on this clone: The sample holds other DNA sequences that translate to the same CDR3. The chain couples TRBV4-1 to TRBJ1-2; a weak D match, TRBD1 (6 bases). V was clipped by 3 bases and J by 8 bases, with 22 bases between them. CDR3 size: 16 residues. Germline lookup yields CDR1 MGHRA and CDR2 YSYEKL. DNA of the CDR3: TGCGCCAGCAGCCACGGGAGGGGGGGACCGGGGGAAGGCTACACCTTC. Translated, it gives CASSHGRGGPGEGYTF.

The V and J genes are TRBV27 and TRBJ1-4, with D unclear. Trimming left V 6 bases short and J 0 bases short, with 20 bases between. CDR3 length: 18 residues. Germline CDR1 is MNHEY and CDR2 is SMNVEV (reference sequence). The CDR3 here is CASSPNASPIATNEKLFF. The CDR3 bases are TGTGCCAGCAGCCCAAACGCCAGCCCGATTGCAACTAATGAAAAACTGTTTTTT.

The chain joins TRBV6-6 to TRBJ2-3; TRBD2 matches 7 bases. This CDR3 comprises 15 residues. V trimming: 7 bases; J trimming: 2 bases; junction bases outside the gene matches: 9. The V gene's germline CDR1 is MNHNY and CDR2 SVGAGI (reference sequence). In nucleotides, the CDR3 is TGTGCCAGCACTACAGCGGGGAAAGACACAGATACGCAGTATTTT. It translates to CASTTAGKDTDTQYF.

This chain uses TRBV5-6 with TRBJ1-4; 10 nucleotides agree with TRBD1. V lost 0 bases, J lost 5 bases, and 13 bases stayed unmatched. From germline, CDR1 is SGHDT and CDR2 YYEEEE. CDR3 size: 19 residues. The CDR3 coding sequence is TGTGCCAGCAGCTTGGCGGGACAGGGGTTTAAGAGCGGGAATGAAAAACTGTTTTTT. Translating gives CASSLAGQGFKSGNEKLFF.

The CDR3 DNA is TGTGCCAGCAGCGTTCCCCAGGGCGCGCCCACAGATACGCAGTATTTT. Its protein is CASSVPQGAPTDTQYF. The chain is built from TRBV2 and TRBJ2-3, with TRBD1 as a possible D gene (5 bases). There are 16 residues in the CDR3. Trimming took off 6 bases at V and 2 bases at J, with 18 bases between the two ends. From germline, CDR1 is SNHLY and CDR2 FYNNEI.

The V call is TRBV5-1, the J call TRBJ2-3, with D hard to call. V was cut by 2 bases and J by 2 bases, with 15 bases left in between. CDR3 length equals 16 residues. Germline CDR1 and CDR2: SGHRS and YFSETQ. Here the CDR3 DNA reads TGCGCCAGCAGCTTAGGCCCCGAAACTTACACAGATACGCAGTATTTT. It translates to CASSLGPETYTDTQYF.

The CDR3, as DNA: TGTGCCAGCAGCTTGTGGACGATGAACACTGAAGCTTTCTTT. Amino acids: CASSLWTMNTEAFF. The chain joins TRBV5-5 to TRBJ1-1, with no clear D. Germline V gene data show CDR1 as SGHKS and CDR2 as YYEKEE (reference sequence). The CDR3 is 14 residues long. Trimming removed 1 base at V and 0 bases at J, with 7 bases between.

The rearrangement uses TRBV7-3 and TRBJ2-3; no firm D call. Per germline, CDR1 SGHTA and CDR2 FQGTGA. V was shortened by 4 bases and J by 0 bases, with 5 bases between the two germline ends. There are 13 residues in the CDR3. The CDR3 protein is CASSSGSTDTQYF. CDR3 nucleotides: TGTGCCAGCAGCTCCGGGAGCACAGATACGCAGTATTTT.